The clone carrying this TCR beta chain was observed a single time. This sample was taken from a study of cytomegalovirus exposure and HLA in healthy donors. Using immunoSEQ multiplex PCR, the repertoire was profiled, and TCRdb retains in-frame clones only, with some absent. The profile covers more than 45,000 clones, with roughly nine tenths appearing a single time and around 14% taken by the ten largest. The germline V gene has CDR1 SGHDT and CDR2 YYEEEE. The CDR3 spans 14 residues. The ends were cut back, 0 bases at V and 5 bases at J, with 11 bases in the middle. The chain employs TRBV5-6 and TRBJ1-1; D might be TRBD1 (6 bases). The clonotype originates from a woman aged 18-35 years in good health and CMV-seronegative. What was sequenced was PBMCs. The CDR3 DNA is TGTGCCAGCAGCTTGGCGACAGGCTCTACTGAAGCTTTCTTT. This codes for CASSLATGSTEAFF. Using reference TRBV5-6 and TRBJ1-1 for the parts outside the CDR3, the full variable domain is DAGVTQSPTHLIKTRGQQVTLRCSPKSGHDTVSWYQQALGQGPQFIFQYYEEEERQRGNFPDRFSGHQFPNYSSELNVNALLLGDSALYLCASSLATGSTEAFFGQGTRLTVV.